This T cell receptor beta chain comes out of a study of CXCR4 blockade with PD-1 therapy in pancreatic cancer (dated by TCRdb to between 2017 and 2020). Background for the entire study: The study analyzed resected pancreatic ductal adenocarcinoma using multiplex immunohistochemistry and TCRbeta immunosequencing, along with ex vivo slice culture to test PD-1 and CXCR4 blockade. To look at intratumoral heterogeneity, the researchers TCR-sequenced two geographically distinct regions from each of about six tumors. The paper's findings and limits, for the study overall: Although tumors showed clonal expansion, with a mean productive clonality of approximately 0.15 compared with roughly 0.05 in healthy blood, clonality was not correlated with survival. Amino acid clone frequency correlated strongly with the number of distinct nucleotide rearrangements encoding it, suggesting convergent selection by common tumor antigens. Because only TCRbeta chains were sequenced, true antigen-specificity overlap among the convergent dominant clones remained unconfirmed, awaiting paired alpha-beta single-cell sequencing.

None of the patients whose archived tumor blocks were used had received neoadjuvant therapy prior to resection. For the preserved-tissue arm, the study drew on over 29 surgical resection samples taken from 25 or so pancreatic ductal adenocarcinoma patients who had not been treated previously. For the resection arm, ten 5-micron curls of FFPE tumor adjacent to the multiplex immunohistochemistry slide were used for DNA extraction. The sample holds a few counts of this clone. This receptor's antigen is unknown. Base-call qualities are not available, and no considerably larger clone is one nucleotide away. The CDR3 measures 16 amino acids from cysteine to phenylalanine. This entry keeps only the CDR3 DNA: 48 bases, framed from base 1. Deletion took 5 bases off V and 2 bases off J, with a span of 16 bases between the germline ends. From the germline V gene, CDR1 is MNHGY and CDR2 is SAAAGT. Extracted DNA was used for immunosequencing of TCRbeta CDR3 regions with the immunoSEQ Assay at Adaptive Biotechnologies. Concerning the study's data processing: To quantify the absolute abundance of each unique TCRbeta CDR3, sequences were collapsed and filtered. Clonality, calculated using only productive in-frame rearrangements, was defined as 1 minus Pielou's evenness. Regional overlap was evaluated by tracking the top 100 nucleotide rearrangements across paired samples, and paired versus unrelated samples were compared using the Morisita index. The immunoSEQ Rearrangement Details tool was used to assess whether nucleotide rearrangements converged onto identical amino acid sequences. The source is immuneACCESS, and TCRdb retained only in-frame sequences with V and J called. Part of the clones is not carried over; for the studies checked, unresolved V genes explain less than half of this, and the remainder is unexplained. V and J calls and clone size follow that table, whereas D and trimming were derived from the DNA. The sample includes about 1,000 clones, with 35% to 45% observed a single time. The ten largest clones add up to 9.5% to 13% of the sample.

What was sequenced was tumor tissue. The TCR was taken from a human donor with pancreatic ductal adenocarcinoma. The V gene is TRBV6-8 and the J gene is TRBJ1-3, with no D gene named confidently. CDR3 loop: CASSNSGGIAGNTIYF. The DNA is TGTGCCAGCAGTAATAGTGGAGGAATCGCTGGAAACACCATATATTTT.